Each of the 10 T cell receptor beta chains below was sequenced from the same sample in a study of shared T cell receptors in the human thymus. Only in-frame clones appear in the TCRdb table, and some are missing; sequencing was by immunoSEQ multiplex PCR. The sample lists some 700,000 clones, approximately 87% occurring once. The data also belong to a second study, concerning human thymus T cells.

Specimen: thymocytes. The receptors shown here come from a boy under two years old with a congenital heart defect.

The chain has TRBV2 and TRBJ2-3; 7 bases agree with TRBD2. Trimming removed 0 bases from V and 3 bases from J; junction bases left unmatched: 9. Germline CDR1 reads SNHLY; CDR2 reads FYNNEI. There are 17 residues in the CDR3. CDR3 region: CASSEAPISGKTDTQYF. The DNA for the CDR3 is TGTGCCAGCAGTGAAGCCCCGATCAGCGGGAAAACAGATACGCAGTATTTT. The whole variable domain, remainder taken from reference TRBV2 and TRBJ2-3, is EPEVTQTPSHQVTQMGQEVILRCVPISNHLYFYWYRQILGQKVEFLVSFYNNEISEKSEIFDDQFSVERPDGSNFTLKIRSTKLEDSAMYFCASSEAPISGKTDTQYFGPGTRLTVL.

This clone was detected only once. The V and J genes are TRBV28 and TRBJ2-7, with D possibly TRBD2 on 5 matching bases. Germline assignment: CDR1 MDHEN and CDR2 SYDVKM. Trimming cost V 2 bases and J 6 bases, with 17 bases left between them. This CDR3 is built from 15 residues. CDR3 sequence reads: CASSLPGGLASEQYF. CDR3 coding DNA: TGTGCCAGCAGTTTACCCGGCGGGCTAGCTAGCGAGCAGTACTTC.

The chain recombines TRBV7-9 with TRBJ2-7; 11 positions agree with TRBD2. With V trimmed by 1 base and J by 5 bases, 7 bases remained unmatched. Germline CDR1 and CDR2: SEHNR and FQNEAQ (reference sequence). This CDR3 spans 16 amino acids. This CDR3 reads CASSLGTSGPPDEQYF. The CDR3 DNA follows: TGTGCCAGCAGCTTAGGGACTAGCGGGCCTCCAGACGAGCAGTACTTC.

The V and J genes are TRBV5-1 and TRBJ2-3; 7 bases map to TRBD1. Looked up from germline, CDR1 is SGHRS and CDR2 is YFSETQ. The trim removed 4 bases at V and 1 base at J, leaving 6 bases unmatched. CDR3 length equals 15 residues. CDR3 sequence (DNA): TGCGCCAGCAGCAACGACAGGGATGGCACAGATACGCAGTATTTT. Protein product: CASSNDRDGTDTQYF.

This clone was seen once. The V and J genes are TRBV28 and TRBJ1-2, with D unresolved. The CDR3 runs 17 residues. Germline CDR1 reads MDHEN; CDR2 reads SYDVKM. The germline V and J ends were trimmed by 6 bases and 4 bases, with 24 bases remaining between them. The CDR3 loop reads CASSHTLQALALYGYTF. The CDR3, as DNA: TGTGCCAGCAGCCATACCCTCCAGGCCCTTGCCCTCTATGGCTACACCTTC.

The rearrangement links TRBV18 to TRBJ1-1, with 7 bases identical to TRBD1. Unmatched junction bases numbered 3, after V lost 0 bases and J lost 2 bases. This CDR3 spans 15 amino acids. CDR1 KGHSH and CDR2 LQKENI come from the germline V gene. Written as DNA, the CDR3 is TGTGCCAGCTCACCACCGGGACAGAGAAACACTGAAGCTTTCTTT. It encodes CASSPPGQRNTEAFF.

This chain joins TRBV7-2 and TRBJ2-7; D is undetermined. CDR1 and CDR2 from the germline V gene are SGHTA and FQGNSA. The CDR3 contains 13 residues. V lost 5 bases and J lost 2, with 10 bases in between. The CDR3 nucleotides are TGTGCCAGCAGCCCCCGGCGGCCCTACGAGCAGTACTTC. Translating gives CASSPRRPYEQYF.

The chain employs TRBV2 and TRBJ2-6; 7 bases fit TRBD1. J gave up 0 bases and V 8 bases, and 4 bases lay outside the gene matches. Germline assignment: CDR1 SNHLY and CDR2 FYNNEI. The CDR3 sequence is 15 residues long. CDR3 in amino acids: CASRDSYSGANVLTF. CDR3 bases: TGTGCCAGCCGGGACAGTTACTCTGGGGCCAACGTCCTGACTTTC.

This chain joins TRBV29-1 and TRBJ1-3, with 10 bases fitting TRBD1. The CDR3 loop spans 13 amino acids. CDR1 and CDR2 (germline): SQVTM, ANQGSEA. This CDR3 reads CSVRDRGENTIYF. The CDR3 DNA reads TGCAGTGTGCGGGACAGGGGTGAGAACACCATATATTTT. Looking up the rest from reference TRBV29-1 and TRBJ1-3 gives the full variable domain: SAVISQKPSRDICQRGTSLTIQCQVDSQVTMMFWYRQQPGQSLTLIATANQGSEATYESGFVIDKFPISRPNLTFSTLTVSNMSPEDSSIYLCSVRDRGENTIYFGEGSWLTVV.

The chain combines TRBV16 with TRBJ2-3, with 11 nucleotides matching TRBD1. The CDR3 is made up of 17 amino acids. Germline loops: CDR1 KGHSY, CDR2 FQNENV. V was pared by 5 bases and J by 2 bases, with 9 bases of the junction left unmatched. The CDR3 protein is CASSYHRDRGFTDTQYF. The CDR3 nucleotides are TGTGCCAGCAGCTATCACCGGGACAGGGGGTTCACAGATACGCAGTATTTT.